Following are 24 T cell receptor beta chains from one sample sequenced in a study of T cells in localized non-small cell lung cancer. Assay used: immunoSEQ multiplex PCR; TCRdb lists only in-frame clones, some missing. The sample contains just over 20,000 clones, about 85% of which appear only once. The sequencing here drew on PBMCs, taken before any cancer treatment. The receptors were sampled from a woman aged 35-75 years with stage II squamous cell lung carcinoma.

This clone occurred a few times. V is TRBV28 and J is TRBJ1-5; D is unclear. Trimming pared 2 bases from V and 5 bases from J, leaving 13 bases between. CDR3 length equals 15 residues. Germline CDR1 reads MDHEN; CDR2 reads SYDVKM. The CDR3 region is CASSLRSRSDQPQHF. The CDR3 bases are TGTGCCAGCAGTTTACGCTCCAGGTCTGATCAGCCCCAGCATTTT.

This rearrangement joins TRBV5-1 to TRBJ2-4; 9 bases fit TRBD2. The germline gives CDR1 SGHRS, CDR2 YFSETQ. This CDR3 comprises 17 residues. Trimming removed 2 bases from V and 8 bases from J; junction bases left unmatched: 14. This CDR3 reads CASSLLASGTSGDIQYF. In nucleotides, the CDR3 is TGCGCCAGCAGCTTACTGGCTAGCGGGACCTCAGGTGACATTCAGTACTTC. Looking up the rest from reference TRBV5-1 and TRBJ2-4 gives the full variable domain: KAGVTQTPRYLIKTRGQQVTLSCSPISGHRSVSWYQQTPGQGLQFLFEYFSETQRNKGNFPGRFSGRQFSNSRSEMNVSTLELGDSALYLCASSLLASGTSGDIQYFGAGTRLSVL.

The CDR3, as DNA: TGTGCAAAAAAACGGGGTGGAGAGACCCAGTACTTC. It is translated as CAKKRGGETQYF. The V and J genes are TRBV2 and TRBJ2-5, with a possible D match to TRBD2 (5 bases). CDR3 size: 12 residues. Germline V gene sequence: CDR1 SNHLY, CDR2 FYNNEI. The variable domain in full, completed from reference TRBV2 and TRBJ2-5, reads EPEVTQTPSHQVTQMGQEVILRCVPISNHLYFYWYRQILGQKVEFLVSFYNNEISEKSEIFDDQFSVERPDGSNFTLKIRSTKLEDSAMYFCAKKRGGETQYFGPGTRLLVL.

V usage is TRBV7-2 and J usage is TRBJ2-2; 7 bases align to TRBD1. After removal of 3 bases from V and 6 bases from J, the junction contained 7 bases not matched to a gene. There are 15 residues in the CDR3. Per the germline V gene, CDR1 is SGHTA and CDR2 is FQGNSA. CDR3 DNA: TGTGCCAGCAGCTTCAGCGACAGGGTGGCCGGGGAGCTGTTTTTT. Encoded protein: CASSFSDRVAGELFF.

The CDR3, as DNA: TGTGCCAGCAGTGGTGGTCTAGGGACAACAGATACGCAGTATTTT. Protein: CASSGGLGTTDTQYF. This chain joins TRBV2 and TRBJ2-3; TRBD1 might be the D (6 bases). Germline assignment: CDR1 SNHLY and CDR2 FYNNEI. The CDR3 extends over 15 amino acids. The ends were cut back, 4 bases at V and 3 bases at J, with 14 bases in the middle.

The gene calls are TRBV5-4 and TRBJ2-5; D is possibly TRBD2 (5 bases). Trimming cost V 5 bases and J 2 bases, with 19 bases left between them. From germline, CDR1 is SGHNT and CDR2 YYREEE (reference sequence). This CDR3 comprises 16 residues. In DNA, the CDR3 is TGTGCCAGCAGTTCCCGAGCCGGTGGAGGTCAAGAGACCCAGTACTTC. As protein: CASSSRAGGGQETQYF.

The rearrangement links TRBV9 to TRBJ2-5, with D hard to call. The CDR3 runs to 13 residues. Germline values: CDR1 SGDLS, CDR2 YYNGEE. The V gene lost 0 bases and the J gene lost 5 bases, with 8 bases spanning the gap. CDR3 nucleotide sequence: TGTGCCAGCAGCGTAGGCCCGGAGGAGACCCAGTACTTC. As protein: CASSVGPEETQYF.

The CDR3 protein is CASSIDHSASGRQFF. CDR3 coding DNA: TGTGCCAGTAGTATAGACCACAGCGCTAGCGGGAGGCAGTTCTTC. This chain links TRBV19 with TRBJ2-1, with 10 bases fitting TRBD2. Germline CDR1 and CDR2: LNHDA and SQIVND (reference sequence). Trimming at V came to 0 bases and at J to 12 bases, leaving 8 bases not matched to a gene. CDR3 length: 15 amino acids.

The chain couples TRBV7-2 to TRBJ2-3, with TRBD2 matching 10 bases. Trimming removed 2 bases from V and 4 bases from J; junction bases left unmatched: 6. Germline V lookup: CDR1 SGHTA, CDR2 FQGNSA. The CDR3 runs to 16 residues. As DNA, the CDR3 is TGTGCCAGCAGCTTAAAAAGCGGGAGGGTCGCAGATACGCAGTATTTT. This encodes CASSLKSGRVADTQYF.

This chain connects TRBV10-3 to TRBJ2-3; the D is unclear. The CDR3 contains 12 residues. Trimming took 2 bases from V and 4 from J, leaving 4 bases between them. Germline V gene sequence: CDR1 ENHRY, CDR2 SYGVKD. The CDR3: CAISEEADTQYF. The CDR3 nucleotides read TGTGCCATCAGTGAGGAGGCAGATACGCAGTATTTT.

CDR3 nucleotides: TGTGCCAGCAGGCGGGTCGGCAAAAACATTCAGTACTTC. Its translation is CASRRVGKNIQYF. The V call is TRBV11-2, the J call TRBJ2-4, with a possible D match to TRBD2 (5 bases). In germline, CDR1 is SGHAT, CDR2 FQNNGV. CDR3 length equals 13 residues. V lost 6 bases and J 3 bases, leaving 9 bases between the germline ends.

This chain uses TRBV5-4 with TRBJ2-1; 10 bases map to TRBD2. The germline CDR1 and CDR2 sequences are SGHNT and YYREEE (reference sequence). The CDR3 totals 15 residues. Trimming at V came to 3 bases and at J to 7 bases, leaving 7 bases not matched to a gene. This CDR3 reads CASSWTSGHGNEQFF. CDR3 nucleotides: TGTGCCAGCAGCTGGACTAGCGGACACGGAAATGAGCAGTTCTTC.

The chain links TRBV28 to TRBJ1-2; unclear D gene. V lost 3 bases and J lost 7, with 9 bases in between. The germline V gene encodes CDR1 MDHEN and CDR2 SYDVKM. The CDR3 contains 12 residues. This chain's CDR3 is CASSLRVGGYTF. CDR3 nucleotide sequence: TGTGCCAGCAGTTTGAGGGTTGGTGGCTACACCTTC.

J is TRBJ2-2 and V is TRBV9; 10 bases line up with TRBD1. The CDR3 length is 15 residues. The germline V gene has CDR1 SGDLS and CDR2 YYNGEE. V was clipped by 4 bases and J by 5 bases; unmatched bases: 5. This CDR3 reads CASSRDRGRTGELFF. The CDR3, as DNA: TGTGCCAGCAGCCGGGACAGGGGTCGGACCGGGGAGCTGTTTTTT.

The chain recombines TRBV5-4 with TRBJ2-1; 11 nucleotides align to TRBD2. The J segment lost 2 bases and the V segment lost 5 bases, leaving 6 bases of the junction unmatched. This CDR3 spans 16 amino acids. CDR1 is SGHNT and CDR2 is YYREEE in the germline V gene (reference sequence). The CDR3 nucleotides read TGTGCCAGCAGTCGCGGGACTAGCGGCACCTACAATGAGCAGTTCTTC. Protein: CASSRGTSGTYNEQFF.

This clone was seen only once. CDR3 protein: CASPSRDRWFHEQYF. Written as DNA, the CDR3 is TGCGCCAGCCCGAGCAGGGACAGATGGTTCCACGAGCAGTACTTC. The chain employs TRBV23-1 and TRBJ2-7; 7 bases match TRBD1. TRBV23-1 is an ORF, and what it does is uncertain. Losses at the gene ends were 8 bases for V and 5 bases for J; bases not matched to a gene: 15. This CDR3 is built from 15 residues.

Written as DNA, the CDR3 is TGTGCCAGCAGCCCTCAAGGGACCGGGGAGCTGTTTTTT. Translation gives CASSPQGTGELFF. The chain employs TRBV7-2 and TRBJ2-2; D is undetermined. Germline V gene sequence: CDR1 SGHTA, CDR2 FQGNSA. Trimming took 5 bases from V and 5 from J, leaving 9 bases between them. The CDR3 covers 13 residues.

V gene TRBV14 combines with J gene TRBJ2-3; 13 bases map to TRBD2. The ends lost 1 base at V and 3 bases at J; junction bases unmatched: 7. Germline V lookup: CDR1 SGHDN, CDR2 FVKESK. This CDR3 comprises 18 residues. CDR3 residues: CASSQGTSGRGPTDTQYF. As DNA, the CDR3 is TGTGCCAGCAGCCAAGGGACTAGCGGGAGAGGCCCAACAGATACGCAGTATTTT.

This clone appeared a single time. This chain uses TRBV7-6 with TRBJ2-7; D may be TRBD2 (6 bases). V was trimmed by 1 base and J by 2 bases, leaving 9 bases between them. The germline gives CDR1 SGHVS, CDR2 FNYEAQ. This CDR3 contains 14 residues. As DNA, the CDR3 is TGTGCCAGCAGCTTAGGGGGGGAGACCTACGAGCAGTACTTC. As protein: CASSLGGETYEQYF.

The V and J genes are TRBV4-2 and TRBJ1-4, with D uncertain. Trimming took off 1 base at V and 7 bases at J, with 16 bases between the two ends. Germline CDR1 and CDR2: LGHNA and YNFKEQ. This CDR3 contains 16 residues. For the CDR3, the DNA is TGTGCCAGCAGCCAAGGACCCTCGAGCCCCGGTGAAAAACTGTTTTTT. This codes for CASSQGPSSPGEKLFF.

The rearrangement uses TRBV29-1 and TRBJ1-3; perhaps TRBD1 as D (5 bases). This CDR3 is built from 12 residues. Germline CDR1 SQVTM, CDR2 ANQGSEA. Trimming shortened V by 7 bases and J by 3 bases, and 10 bases separated the two germline ends. CDR3 sequence: CSATGNGNTIYF. CDR3 DNA: TGCAGCGCTACAGGAAATGGAAACACCATATATTTT.

V gene TRBV28 combines with J gene TRBJ2-5; no clear D gene. The better agreement between TRBJ2-7 and the DNA end casts doubt on the J call. Germline V gives CDR1 MDHEN, CDR2 SYDVKM. This CDR3 has 14 residues. CDR3 amino acids: CASSSIAQPYEQYF. The CDR3 DNA reads as TGTGCCAGCAGTTCCATAGCCCAGCCTTACGAGCAGTACTTC.

CDR3 sequence (DNA): TGCGCCAGCAGCCCGTCTAGCGGGGGGCTCTCTAGCACAGATACGCAGTATTTT. This gives the protein CASSPSSGGLSSTDTQYF. The J gene is TRBJ2-3, the V gene TRBV5-1; 11 nucleotides match TRBD2. There are 18 residues in the CDR3. Trimming took 4 bases from V and 0 from J; bases not matched to a gene: 10. CDR1 is SGHRS, CDR2 YFSETQ, per germline. The whole variable domain, filled in from reference TRBV5-1 and TRBJ2-3, reads KAGVTQTPRYLIKTRGQQVTLSCSPISGHRSVSWYQQTPGQGLQFLFEYFSETQRNKGNFPGRFSGRQFSNSRSEMNVSTLELGDSALYLCASSPSSGGLSSTDTQYFGPGTRLTVL.

The V and J genes are TRBV4-3 and TRBJ1-6; possible D gene TRBD1, 6 bases. V was shortened by 0 bases and J by 6 bases, with 15 bases between the two germline ends. The CDR3 contains 17 residues. Per germline, CDR1 LGHNA and CDR2 YSLEER. The CDR3 nucleotides are TGCGCCAGCAGCCAAGAAGTGGTAGGGGGGATTAATTCACCCCTCCACTTT. As protein: CASSQEVVGGINSPLHF.